The 25 T cell receptor beta chains in this list originate from one sample, sequenced in a study of cytomegalovirus exposure and HLA in healthy donors. The PCR ran on 60 Vbeta and 13 Jbeta primers. This table comes from immunoSEQ multiplex PCR, and its TCRdb copy is limited to in-frame clones, with some not included. The sample carries about 200,000 clones, 70% to 80% recorded once. The sample taken for sequencing was PBMCs. These receptors were collected from a male donor in good health and CMV-seropositive.

V usage is TRBV7-9 and J usage is TRBJ2-7, with D perhaps TRBD1 (6 bases). Germline CDR1 is SEHNR and CDR2 is FQNEAQ (reference sequence). This CDR3 spans 15 amino acids. Deletions cut 5 bases from V and 2 bases from J, with 16 bases between. The CDR3 is CASSQAGQRTYEQYF. Written as DNA, the CDR3 is TGTGCCAGCAGCCAGGCCGGACAGAGAACCTACGAGCAGTACTTC.

The chain couples TRBV7-3 to TRBJ2-7; 8 nucleotides match TRBD2. Germline-derived CDR1 and CDR2 are SGHTA and FQGTGA. Trimming at V came to 1 base and at J to 6 bases, leaving 8 bases not matched to a gene. The length of the CDR3 is 15 residues. CDR3 nucleotides: TGTGCCAGCAGCTTAATGGCGGGAGGTACTCGCGAGCAGTACTTC. It yields the protein CASSLMAGGTREQYF.

This clone has a single count. The V call is TRBV29-1, the J call TRBJ2-1; unclear D gene. CDR3 size: 14 residues. V was clipped by 2 bases and J by 1 base, with 9 bases between them. Germline-derived CDR1 and CDR2 are SQVTM and ANQGSEA. The CDR3 spells CSVEWSRSYNEQFF. The CDR3 region has the DNA TGCAGCGTTGAATGGAGTAGGTCCTACAATGAGCAGTTCTTC.

This clone was seen a single time. This chain links TRBV27 with TRBJ2-7; 13 bases are shared with TRBD2. V lost 5 bases to trimming and J lost 2 bases; unmatched junction nucleotides: 12. The CDR3 extends over 18 amino acids. CDR1 and CDR2 from the germline V gene are MNHEY and SMNVEV (reference sequence). CDR3 residues: CASSLYWTSGSGTYEQYF. The DNA for the CDR3 is TGTGCCAGCAGTCTCTACTGGACTAGCGGGAGTGGTACCTACGAGCAGTACTTC.

The chain couples TRBV19 to TRBJ2-7, with D unclear. The V and J ends lost 5 bases and 9 bases respectively, with 17 bases between them. The CDR3 extends over 13 amino acids. The germline V gene has CDR1 LNHDA and CDR2 SQIVND (reference sequence). CDR3 protein: CASSDSPLTVQYF. In DNA, the CDR3 is TGTGCCAGTAGTGACTCACCCCTTACGGTGCAGTACTTC.

A note on this clone: Other DNA sequences within the sample encode an identical CDR3. The rearrangement uses TRBV7-2 and TRBJ2-7; D perhaps matches TRBD1 (6 bases). V lost 1 base to trimming and J lost 3 bases, with 10 bases between them. Germline CDR1 reads SGHTA; CDR2 reads FQGNSA. The CDR3 length is 14 residues. CDR3: CASSLGQAYYEQYF. CDR3 nucleotide sequence: TGTGCCAGCAGCTTAGGACAGGCATACTACGAGCAGTACTTC.

V usage is TRBV15 and J usage is TRBJ1-5; no clear D gene. The CDR3 loop spans 14 amino acids. The ends were cut back, 0 bases at V and 7 bases at J, with 10 bases in the middle. The germline V gene encodes CDR1 LNHNV and CDR2 YYDKDF (reference sequence). CDR3 nucleotide sequence: TGTGCCACCAGCAGAGATCGTGGAGAACAGCCCCAGCATTTT. It specifies CATSRDRGEQPQHF.

The chain recombines TRBV19 with TRBJ1-1; 9 bases fit TRBD1. Germline CDR1 reads LNHDA; CDR2 reads SQIVND (reference sequence). Trimming removed 6 bases from V and 3 bases from J; junction bases left unmatched: 8. The length of the CDR3 is 15 residues. CDR3 nucleotides: TGTGCCAGTAGGCTAAACAGGGGGCAAGACACTGAAGCTTTCTTT. It specifies CASRLNRGQDTEAFF.

The chain links TRBV27 to TRBJ1-1; D perhaps matches TRBD1 (5 bases). The CDR3 runs to 15 residues. Germline V gene sequence: CDR1 MNHEY, CDR2 SMNVEV (reference sequence). V was clipped by 4 bases and J by 0 bases, with 12 bases between them. The CDR3 protein is CASSSLSTVNTEAFF. The CDR3 DNA is TGTGCCAGCAGTTCCCTATCGACAGTGAACACTGAAGCTTTCTTT.

V and J are TRBV14 and TRBJ2-2, with no clear D. CDR1 and CDR2 from the germline V gene are SGHDN and FVKESK. The germline V and J ends were trimmed by 0 bases and 3 bases, with 8 bases remaining between them. The CDR3 runs to 15 residues. CDR3 coding DNA: TGTGCCAGCAGCCAAGACCCACAGTACACCGGGGAGCTGTTTTTT. This sequence encodes CASSQDPQYTGELFF. Looking up the rest from reference TRBV14 and TRBJ2-2 gives the full variable domain: EAGVTQFPSHSVIEKGQTVTLRCDPISGHDNLYWYRRVMGKEIKFLLHFVKESKQDESGMPNNRFLAERTGGTYSTLKVQPAELEDSGVYFCASSQDPQYTGELFFGEGSRLTVL.

This clone has only a few counts. The V call is TRBV5-4, the J call TRBJ2-7; TRBD1 agrees at 9 bases. Germline V lookup: CDR1 SGHNT, CDR2 YYREEE (reference sequence). V was pared by 4 bases and J by 2 bases, with 7 bases of the junction left unmatched. This CDR3 contains 15 residues. The CDR3 sequence: CASSEGQGFTYEQYF. The CDR3, as DNA: TGTGCCAGCAGCGAGGGACAGGGTTTTACCTACGAGCAGTACTTC.

The genes are TRBV5-1 and TRBJ1-2; D gene uncertain. V lost 1 base, J lost 7 bases, and 14 bases lay in between. Germline V CDR1 and CDR2: SGHRS, YFSETQ. CDR3 size: 14 residues. CDR3 sequence: CASSLWREGSGYTF. In DNA form, the CDR3 reads TGCGCCAGCAGCTTGTGGCGAGAGGGATCTGGCTACACCTTC.

The genes are TRBV27 and TRBJ2-4, with D tentatively TRBD2 (6 bases). From germline, CDR1 is MNHEY and CDR2 SMNVEV (reference sequence). The CDR3 totals 11 residues. V was shortened by 6 bases and J by 7 bases, with 7 bases between the two germline ends. The CDR3 sequence is CASRGGNIQYF. The CDR3 DNA sequence: TGTGCCAGCAGGGGGGGTAACATTCAGTACTTC.

This clone has more than one count but fewer than ten. The V and J genes are TRBV5-4 and TRBJ2-7; TRBD2 matches at 8 bases. Looked up from germline, CDR1 is SGHNT and CDR2 is YYREEE (reference sequence). This CDR3 contains 14 residues. The junction had 7 bases not matched to a gene; V was cut back by 1 base and J by 7 bases. CDR3 in amino acids: CASSLLSGTGEQYF. The CDR3 DNA sequence: TGTGCCAGCAGCTTGCTTAGCGGGACGGGGGAGCAGTACTTC. Using reference TRBV5-4 and TRBJ2-7 for the parts outside the CDR3, the full variable domain is ETGVTQSPTHLIKTRGQQVTLRCSSQSGHNTVSWYQQALGQGPQFIFQYYREEENGRGNFPPRFSGLQFPNYSSELNVNALELDDSALYLCASSLLSGTGEQYFGPGTRLTVT.

This clone occurred once. V gene TRBV6-5 combines with J gene TRBJ1-2; D possibly corresponds to TRBD1 (6 bases). Germline V CDR1 and CDR2: MNHEY, SVGAGI. CDR3 length equals 12 residues. The germline V and J ends were trimmed by 3 bases and 10 bases, with 12 bases remaining between them. The CDR3 DNA is TGTGCCAGCAGTTATTCAGGGGCGGACTACACCTTC. Protein product: CASSYSGADYTF.

The chain uses TRBV4-3 and TRBJ1-5, with no clear D. Germline-derived CDR1 and CDR2 are LGHNA and YSLEER. The length of the CDR3 is 15 residues. Trimming shortened V by 0 bases and J by 0 bases, and 6 bases separated the two germline ends. CDR3 residues: CASSQDTYSNQPQHF. CDR3 DNA: TGCGCCAGCAGCCAAGACACCTATAGCAATCAGCCCCAGCATTTT.

The sample holds a few counts of this clone. The chain combines TRBV11-2 with TRBJ2-2, with 10 bases identical to TRBD1. The germline V gene encodes CDR1 SGHAT and CDR2 FQNNGV. The CDR3 contains 16 residues. V lost 2 bases and J lost 7; bases outside the gene matches: 7. The chain's CDR3 is CASSLRQGAQGGELFF. CDR3 DNA sequence: TGTGCCAGCAGCTTACGACAGGGGGCGCAAGGCGGGGAGCTGTTTTTT.

The V and J genes are TRBV5-3 and TRBJ1-2, with D possibly matching TRBD1 (6 bases). TRBV5-3 is given ORF status, its function remaining uncertain. V was trimmed by 0 bases and J by 4 bases, leaving 19 bases between them. This CDR3 comprises 17 residues. CDR3 sequence reads: CARSLARSTGRAYGYTF. The CDR3 DNA sequence: TGTGCCAGAAGCTTGGCCCGCTCTACAGGGAGGGCCTATGGCTACACCTTC.

This rearrangement joins TRBV6-5 to TRBJ1-2, with D unclear. Trimming left V 2 bases short and J 5 bases short, with 9 bases between. The CDR3 sequence is 13 residues long. Looked up from germline, CDR1 is MNHEY and CDR2 is SVGAGI. In nucleotides, the CDR3 is TGTGCCAGCAGTTACACTTGGAGTTATGGCTACACCTTC. Protein: CASSYTWSYGYTF.

Only one count was recorded for this clone. This chain connects TRBV2 to TRBJ2-2, with D possibly being TRBD1 (6 bases). Trimming removed 7 bases at V and 3 bases at J, with 9 bases between. This CDR3 region has 13 residues. Germline CDR1 SNHLY, CDR2 FYNNEI. CDR3 residues: CASTRGDTGELFF. CDR3 nucleotides: TGTGCCAGCACCAGGGGTGACACCGGGGAGCTGTTTTTT.

The V call is TRBV9, the J call TRBJ1-1, with 9 positions matching TRBD1. V shed 4 bases and J 4 bases; nucleotides not matched to a gene: 5. Germline V lookup: CDR1 SGDLS, CDR2 YYNGEE. The CDR3 loop spans 14 amino acids. The CDR3 reads CASSNRDRVTEAFF. In DNA, the CDR3 is TGTGCCAGCAGCAACCGGGACAGGGTCACTGAAGCTTTCTTT. Full variable domain (remainder filled in from reference TRBV9 and TRBJ1-1): DSGVTQTPKHLITATGQRVTLRCSPRSGDLSVYWYQQSLDQGLQFLIQYYNGEERAKGNILERFSAQQFPDLHSELNLSSLELGDSALYFCASSNRDRVTEAFFGQGTRLTVV.

V and J are TRBV7-7 and TRBJ2-1; D not resolved. Deletions cut 1 base from V and 3 bases from J, with 13 bases between. Looked up from germline, CDR1 is SSHAT and CDR2 is FNYEAQ (reference sequence). This CDR3 has 16 amino acids. The chain's CDR3 is CASSLVVGYGYNEQFF. The CDR3 DNA reads as TGTGCCAGCAGCTTAGTAGTCGGGTACGGCTACAATGAGCAGTTCTTC.

This chain uses TRBV13 with TRBJ2-5; TRBD2 matches 12 bases. The CDR3 loop spans 16 amino acids. V trimming: 3 bases; J trimming: 2 bases; junction bases outside the gene matches: 4. Germline values: CDR1 PRHDT, CDR2 FYEKMQ (reference sequence). DNA of the CDR3: TGTGCCAGCAGCTTTGGACTAGCGGGGCCTCAAGAGACCCAGTACTTC. This codes for CASSFGLAGPQETQYF.

The V gene is TRBV6-4, the J gene TRBJ2-5, with 12 bases aligning to TRBD2. The J call is doubtful: the DNA matches TRBJ2-7 better. The CDR3 covers 17 residues. The germline V gene encodes CDR1 MRHNA and CDR2 SNTAGT. The CDR3 bases are TGTGCCAGCAGCGTTGGGACTAGCGGGTCCTCTCACTACGAGCAGTACTTC. Protein sequence: CASSVGTSGSSHYEQYF.

The chain uses TRBV6-1 and TRBJ1-5; tentatively, D is TRBD1 (5 bases). CDR3 length: 14 residues. Germline V gene sequence: CDR1 MNHNS, CDR2 SASEGT. Trimming cost V 6 bases and J 4 bases, with 13 bases left between them. CDR3 sequence reads: CASRPGGANQPQHF. The CDR3, as DNA: TGTGCCAGCAGGCCGGGAGGGGCGAATCAGCCCCAGCATTTT.